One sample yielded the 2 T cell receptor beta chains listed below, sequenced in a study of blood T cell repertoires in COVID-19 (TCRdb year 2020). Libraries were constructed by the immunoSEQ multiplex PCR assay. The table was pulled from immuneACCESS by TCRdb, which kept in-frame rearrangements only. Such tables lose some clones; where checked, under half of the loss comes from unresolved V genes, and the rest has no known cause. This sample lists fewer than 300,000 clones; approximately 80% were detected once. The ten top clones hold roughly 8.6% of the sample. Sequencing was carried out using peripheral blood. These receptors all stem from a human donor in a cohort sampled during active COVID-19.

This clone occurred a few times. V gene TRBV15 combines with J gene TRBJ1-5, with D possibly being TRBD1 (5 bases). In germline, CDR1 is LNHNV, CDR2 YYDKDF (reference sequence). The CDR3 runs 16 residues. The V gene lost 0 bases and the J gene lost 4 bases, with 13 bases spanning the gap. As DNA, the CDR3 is TGTGCCACCAGCAGAGATGCGGGGACGAAGAATCAGCCCCAGCATTTT. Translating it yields CATSRDAGTKNQPQHF. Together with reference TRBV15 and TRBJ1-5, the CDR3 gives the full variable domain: DAMVIQNPRYQVTQFGKPVTLSCSQTLNHNVMYWYQQKSSQAPKLLFHYYDKDFNNEADTPDNFQSRRPNTSFCFLDIRSPGLGDTAMYLCATSRDAGTKNQPQHFGDGTRLSIL.

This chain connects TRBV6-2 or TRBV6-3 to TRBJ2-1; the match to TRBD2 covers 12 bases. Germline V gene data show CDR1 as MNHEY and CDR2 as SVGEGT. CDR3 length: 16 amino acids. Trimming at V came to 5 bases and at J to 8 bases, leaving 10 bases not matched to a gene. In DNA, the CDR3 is TGTGCCAGCAGTCCGCTGCTAGCGGGGGGGCTAGATGAGCAGTTCTTC. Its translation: CASSPLLAGGLDEQFF.